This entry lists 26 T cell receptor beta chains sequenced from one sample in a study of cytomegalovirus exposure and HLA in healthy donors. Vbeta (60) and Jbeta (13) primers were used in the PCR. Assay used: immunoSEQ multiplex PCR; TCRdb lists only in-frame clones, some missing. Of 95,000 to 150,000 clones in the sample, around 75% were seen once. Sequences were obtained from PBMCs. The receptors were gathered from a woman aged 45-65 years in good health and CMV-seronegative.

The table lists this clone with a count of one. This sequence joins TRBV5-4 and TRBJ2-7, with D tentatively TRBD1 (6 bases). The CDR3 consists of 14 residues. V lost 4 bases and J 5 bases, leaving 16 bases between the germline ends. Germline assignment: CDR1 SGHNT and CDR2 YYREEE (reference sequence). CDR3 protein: CASSGGPSGDEQYF. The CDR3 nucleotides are TGTGCCAGCAGCGGGGGCCCGTCGGGCGACGAGCAGTACTTC.

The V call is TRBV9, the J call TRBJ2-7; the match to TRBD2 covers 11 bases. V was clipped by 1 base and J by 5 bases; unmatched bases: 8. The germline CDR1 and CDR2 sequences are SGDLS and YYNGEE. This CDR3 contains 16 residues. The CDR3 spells CASSVTLAGASNEQYF. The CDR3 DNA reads TGTGCCAGCAGCGTAACACTAGCGGGAGCTTCAAACGAGCAGTACTTC.

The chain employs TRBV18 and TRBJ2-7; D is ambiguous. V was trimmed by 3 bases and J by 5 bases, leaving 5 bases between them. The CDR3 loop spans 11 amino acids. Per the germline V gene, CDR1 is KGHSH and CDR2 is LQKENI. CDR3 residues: CASSPYDEQYF. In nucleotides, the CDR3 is TGTGCCAGCTCACCCTACGACGAGCAGTACTTC.

The CDR3 spells CASSLAGTGVPYEQYF. CDR3 nucleotide sequence: TGTGCCAGCAGCTTAGCTGGGACAGGGGTTCCCTACGAGCAGTACTTC. The chain couples TRBV7-2 to TRBJ2-7, with TRBD1 matching 10 bases. From germline, CDR1 is SGHTA and CDR2 FQGNSA. This CDR3 has 16 residues. The ends lost 0 bases at V and 2 bases at J; junction bases unmatched: 4.

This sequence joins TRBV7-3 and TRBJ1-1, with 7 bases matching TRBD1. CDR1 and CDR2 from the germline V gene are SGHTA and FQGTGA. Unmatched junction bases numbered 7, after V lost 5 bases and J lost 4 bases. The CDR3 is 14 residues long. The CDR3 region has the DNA TGTGCCAGCAGCAGCCAAGGGGGCGTCACTGAAGCTTTCTTT. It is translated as CASSSQGGVTEAFF.

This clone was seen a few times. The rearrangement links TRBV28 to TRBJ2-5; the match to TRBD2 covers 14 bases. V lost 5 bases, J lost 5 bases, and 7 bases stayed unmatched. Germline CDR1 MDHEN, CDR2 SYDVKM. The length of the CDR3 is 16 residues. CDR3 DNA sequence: TGTGCCAGCAGTCCGGGACTAGCGGGAGCTGGGGAGACCCAGTACTTC. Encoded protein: CASSPGLAGAGETQYF. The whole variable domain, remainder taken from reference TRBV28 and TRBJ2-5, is DVKVTQSSRYLVKRTGEKVFLECVQDMDHENMFWYRQDPGLGLRLIYFSYDVKMKEKGDIPEGYSVSREKKERFSLILESASTNQTSMYLCASSPGLAGAGETQYFGPGTRLLVL.

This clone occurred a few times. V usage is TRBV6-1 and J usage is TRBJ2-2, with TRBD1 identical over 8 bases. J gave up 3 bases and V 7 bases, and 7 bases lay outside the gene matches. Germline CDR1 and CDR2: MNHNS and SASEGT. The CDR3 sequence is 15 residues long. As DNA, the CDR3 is TGTGCCAGCACTCCAGGGACAGGATACACCGGGGAGCTGTTTTTT. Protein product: CASTPGTGYTGELFF.

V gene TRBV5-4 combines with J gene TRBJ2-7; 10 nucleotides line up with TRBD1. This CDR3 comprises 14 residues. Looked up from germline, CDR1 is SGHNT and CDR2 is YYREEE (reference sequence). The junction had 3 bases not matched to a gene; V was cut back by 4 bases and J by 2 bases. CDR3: CASSPGQGPYEQYF. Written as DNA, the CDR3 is TGTGCCAGCAGCCCGGGACAGGGGCCCTACGAGCAGTACTTC.

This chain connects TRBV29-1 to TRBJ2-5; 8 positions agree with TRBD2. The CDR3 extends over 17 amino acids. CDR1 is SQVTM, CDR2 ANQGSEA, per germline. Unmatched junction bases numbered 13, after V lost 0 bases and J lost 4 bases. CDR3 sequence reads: CSVEDHTGLEIGETQYF. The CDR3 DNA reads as TGCAGCGTTGAAGATCATACGGGACTAGAGATTGGAGAGACCCAGTACTTC.

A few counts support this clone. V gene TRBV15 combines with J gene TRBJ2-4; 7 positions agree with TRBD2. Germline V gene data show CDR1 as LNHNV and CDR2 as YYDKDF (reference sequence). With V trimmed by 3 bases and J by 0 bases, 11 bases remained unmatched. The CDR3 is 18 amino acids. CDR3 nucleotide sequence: TGTGCCACCAGCAGCGCCTGGAGCGGGGACTTAGCCAAAAACATTCAGTACTTC. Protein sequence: CATSSAWSGDLAKNIQYF.

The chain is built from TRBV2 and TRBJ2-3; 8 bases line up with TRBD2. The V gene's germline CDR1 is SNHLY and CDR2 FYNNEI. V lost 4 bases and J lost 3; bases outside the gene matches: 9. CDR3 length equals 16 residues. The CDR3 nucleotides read TGTGCCAGCAGTGGGGAGGGGCGGGAGGAAACAGATACGCAGTATTTT. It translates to CASSGEGREETDTQYF.

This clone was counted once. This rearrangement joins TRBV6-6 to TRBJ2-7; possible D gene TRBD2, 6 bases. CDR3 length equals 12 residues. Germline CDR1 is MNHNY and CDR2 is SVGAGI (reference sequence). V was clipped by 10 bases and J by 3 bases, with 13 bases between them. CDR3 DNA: TGTGCCACGGAGGAGGGAGGCTACGAGCAGTACTTC. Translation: CATEEGGYEQYF.

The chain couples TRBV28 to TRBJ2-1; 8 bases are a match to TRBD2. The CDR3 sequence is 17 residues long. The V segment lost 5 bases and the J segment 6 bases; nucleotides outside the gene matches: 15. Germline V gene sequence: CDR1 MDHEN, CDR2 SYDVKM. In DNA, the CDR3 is TGTGCCAGCAGTAGGGGCCACCGAGCGGGGGATAGCAATGAGCAGTTCTTC. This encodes CASSRGHRAGDSNEQFF.

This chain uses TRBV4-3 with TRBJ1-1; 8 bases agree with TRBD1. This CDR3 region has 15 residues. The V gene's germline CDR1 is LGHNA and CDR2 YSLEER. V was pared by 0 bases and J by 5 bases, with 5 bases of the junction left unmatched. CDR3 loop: CASSQDPTGVTEAFF. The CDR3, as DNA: TGCGCCAGCAGCCAAGATCCGACAGGGGTAACTGAAGCTTTCTTT.

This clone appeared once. The CDR3, as DNA: TGTGCCAGCAGTTTATCGGCTAGCGGGATAGAGACCCAGTACTTC. This sequence encodes CASSLSASGIETQYF. The chain has TRBV27 and TRBJ2-5, with 9 bases fitting TRBD2. Germline V lookup: CDR1 MNHEY, CDR2 SMNVEV (reference sequence). CDR3 length: 15 residues. V shed 0 bases, J shed 4 bases, and the junction held 3 bases outside the gene matches.

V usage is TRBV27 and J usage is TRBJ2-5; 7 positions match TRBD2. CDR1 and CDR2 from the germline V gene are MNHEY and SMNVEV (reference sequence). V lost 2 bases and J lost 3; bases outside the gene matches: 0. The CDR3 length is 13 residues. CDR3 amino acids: CASSLLAEETQYF. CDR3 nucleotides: TGTGCCAGCAGTTTACTAGCGGAAGAGACCCAGTACTTC.

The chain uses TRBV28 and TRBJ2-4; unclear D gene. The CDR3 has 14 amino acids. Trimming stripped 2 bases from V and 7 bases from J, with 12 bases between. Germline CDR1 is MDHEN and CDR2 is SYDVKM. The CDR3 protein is CASSLGSPGNIQYF. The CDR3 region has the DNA TGTGCCAGCAGTTTAGGGTCCCCCGGGAACATTCAGTACTTC.

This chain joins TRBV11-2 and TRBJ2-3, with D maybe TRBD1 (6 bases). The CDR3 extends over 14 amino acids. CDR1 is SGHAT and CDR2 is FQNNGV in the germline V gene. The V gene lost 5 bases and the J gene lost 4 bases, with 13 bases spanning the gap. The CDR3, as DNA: TGTGCCAGCAGCCCGAACAGGGCCGCAGATACGCAGTATTTT. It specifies CASSPNRAADTQYF.

As DNA, the CDR3 is TGTGCCAGCAGCGATCGGACTAGCGGGAGGGTGTCAGATACGCAGTATTTT. Amino acid sequence: CASSDRTSGRVSDTQYF. This chain uses TRBV7-9 with TRBJ2-3; 15 nucleotides align to TRBD2. Unmatched junction bases numbered 7, after V lost 5 bases and J lost 4 bases. This CDR3 is 17 amino acids long. The germline V gene has CDR1 SEHNR and CDR2 FQNEAQ (reference sequence). Supplemented by reference TRBV7-9 and TRBJ2-3, the full variable domain reads DTGVSQNPRHKITKRGQNVTFRCDPISEHNRLYWYRQTLGQGPEFLTYFQNEAQLEKSRLLSDRFSAERPKGSFSTLEIQRTEQGDSAMYLCASSDRTSGRVSDTQYFGPGTRLTVL.

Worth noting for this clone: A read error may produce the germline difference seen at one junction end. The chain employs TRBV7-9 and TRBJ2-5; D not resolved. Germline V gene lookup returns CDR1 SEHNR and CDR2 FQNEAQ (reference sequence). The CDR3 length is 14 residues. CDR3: CSSTPEDFQETQYF. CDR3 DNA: TGTTCCAGCACCCCCGAGGATTTCCAAGAGACCCAGTACTTC.

CDR3 in amino acids: CASTAGDNEQFF. For the CDR3, the DNA is TGTGCCAGCACTGCGGGAGATAATGAGCAGTTCTTC. V is TRBV6-1 and J is TRBJ2-1, with 7 nucleotides matching TRBD2. This CDR3 region has 12 residues. Germline CDR1 MNHNS, CDR2 SASEGT. The trim removed 7 bases at V and 7 bases at J, leaving 4 bases unmatched.

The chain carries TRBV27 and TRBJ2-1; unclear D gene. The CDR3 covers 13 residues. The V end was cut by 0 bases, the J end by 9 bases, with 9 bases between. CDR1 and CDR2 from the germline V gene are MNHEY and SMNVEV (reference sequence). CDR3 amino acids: CASSLSIRSEQFF. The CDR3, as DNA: TGTGCCAGCAGTTTATCGATTAGGAGTGAGCAGTTCTTC.

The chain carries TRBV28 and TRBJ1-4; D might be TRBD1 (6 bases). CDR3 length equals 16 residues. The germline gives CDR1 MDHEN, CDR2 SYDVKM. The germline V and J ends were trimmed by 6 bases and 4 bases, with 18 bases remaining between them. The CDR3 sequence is CASREHNRDVNEKLFF. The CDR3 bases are TGTGCCAGCAGAGAACACAACAGGGATGTTAATGAAAAACTGTTTTTT.

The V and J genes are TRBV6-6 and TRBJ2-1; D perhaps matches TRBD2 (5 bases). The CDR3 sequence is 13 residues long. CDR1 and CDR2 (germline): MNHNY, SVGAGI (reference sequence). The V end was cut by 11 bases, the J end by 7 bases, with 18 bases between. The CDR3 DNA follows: TGTGCCCATGGGGAAGGGAGACGGAATGAGCAGTTCTTC. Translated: CAHGEGRRNEQFF.

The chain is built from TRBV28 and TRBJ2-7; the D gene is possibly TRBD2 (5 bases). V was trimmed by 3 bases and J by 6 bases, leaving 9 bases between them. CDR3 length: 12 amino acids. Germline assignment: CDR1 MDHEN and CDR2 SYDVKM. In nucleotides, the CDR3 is TGTGCCAGCAGTTTGCAGGCGGGCGAGCAGTACTTC. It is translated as CASSLQAGEQYF.

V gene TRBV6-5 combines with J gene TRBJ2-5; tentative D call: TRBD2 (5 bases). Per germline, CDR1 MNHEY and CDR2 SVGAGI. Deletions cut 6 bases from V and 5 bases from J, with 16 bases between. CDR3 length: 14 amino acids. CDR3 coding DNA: TGTGCCAGCAGCCGATCCACTAGTACCGAGACCCAGTACTTC. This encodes CASSRSTSTETQYF.